The entry below describes one T cell receptor (beta chain). The data were taken from a study of cytomegalovirus exposure and HLA in healthy donors. With 60 Vbeta and 13 Jbeta primers, the PCR was carried out. Clones were sequenced by immunoSEQ multiplex PCR, and TCRdb holds only the in-frame ones, with some missing. The sample carries 100,000 to 150,000 clones, roughly four fifths recorded once. Sequences were obtained from PBMCs. The receptor was isolated from a man aged 50 to 59 in good health and CMV-seropositive.

The CDR3: CASKRISGSRDEQFF. CDR3 DNA sequence: TGTGCCAGCAAGAGGATTAGCGGGAGTCGGGATGAGCAGTTCTTC. This rearrangement joins TRBV2 to TRBJ2-1; 9 bases line up with TRBD2. The junction had 12 bases not matched to a gene; V was cut back by 7 bases and J by 8 bases. Germline CDR1 reads SNHLY; CDR2 reads FYNNEI. This CDR3 has 15 residues.